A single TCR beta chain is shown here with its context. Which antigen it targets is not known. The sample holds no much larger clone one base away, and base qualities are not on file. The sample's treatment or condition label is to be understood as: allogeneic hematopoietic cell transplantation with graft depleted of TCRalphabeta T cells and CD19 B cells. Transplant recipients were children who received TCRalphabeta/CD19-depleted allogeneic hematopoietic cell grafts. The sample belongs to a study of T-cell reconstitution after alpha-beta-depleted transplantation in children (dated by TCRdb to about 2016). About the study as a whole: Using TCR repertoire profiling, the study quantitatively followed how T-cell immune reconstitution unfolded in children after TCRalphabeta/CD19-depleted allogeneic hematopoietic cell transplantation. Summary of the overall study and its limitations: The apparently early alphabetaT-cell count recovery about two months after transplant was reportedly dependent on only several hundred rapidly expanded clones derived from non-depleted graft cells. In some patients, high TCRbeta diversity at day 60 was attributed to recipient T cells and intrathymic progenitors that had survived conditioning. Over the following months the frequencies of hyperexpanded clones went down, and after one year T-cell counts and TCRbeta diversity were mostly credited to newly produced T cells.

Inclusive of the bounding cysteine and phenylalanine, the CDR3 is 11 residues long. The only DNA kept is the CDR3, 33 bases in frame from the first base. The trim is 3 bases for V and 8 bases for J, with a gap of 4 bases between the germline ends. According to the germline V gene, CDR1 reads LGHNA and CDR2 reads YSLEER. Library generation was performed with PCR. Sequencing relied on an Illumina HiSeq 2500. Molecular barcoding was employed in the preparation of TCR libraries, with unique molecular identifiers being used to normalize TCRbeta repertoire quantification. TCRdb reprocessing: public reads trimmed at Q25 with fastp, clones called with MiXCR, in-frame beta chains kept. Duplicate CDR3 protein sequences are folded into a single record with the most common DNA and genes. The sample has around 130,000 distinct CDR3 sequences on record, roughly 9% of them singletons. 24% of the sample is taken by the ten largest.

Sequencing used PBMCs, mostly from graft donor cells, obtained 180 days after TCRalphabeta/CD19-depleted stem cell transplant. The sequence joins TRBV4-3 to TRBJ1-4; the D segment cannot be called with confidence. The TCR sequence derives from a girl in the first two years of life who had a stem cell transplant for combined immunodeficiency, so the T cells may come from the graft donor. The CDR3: CASSQGEKLFF. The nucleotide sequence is TGCGCCAGCAGCCAGGGGGAAAAACTGTTTTTT.